This T cell receptor (beta chain) emerged from a study of T cells in Graves' hyperthyroidism and ophthalmopathy. TCR beta CDR3 regions were amplified from RNA transcripts. An initial round of RT-PCR targeting the TCR CDR3 relied on the HTBI primer set. TCRdb reprocessed the multiplex PCR reads with MiXCR, giving one entry per CDR3 protein. The sample shows 300,000 to 450,000 distinct CDR3 sequences, about 15% of them seen only once. Concerning this clonotype itself: As yet, its antigen is unknown.

Around 10 ml fresh peripheral blood yielded the PBMCs. This CDR3 has 19 amino acids. Germline-derived CDR1 and CDR2 are MNHEY and SVGAGI. Trimming took 2 bases from V and 0 from J, leaving 22 bases between them. Findings and caveats of the study: Ophthalmopathy prediction by the model preceded onset by a median about 6 months.

Sequencing was done on a sample of blood. The rearrangement links TRBV6-5 to TRBJ1-2; possibly TRBD1 for D (6 bases). The receptor was derived from a woman aged 25-40 years with Graves' ophthalmopathy. The CDR3 spells CASSYDSYGGGAANYGYTF. CDR3 coding DNA: TGTGCCAGCAGTTACGATTCCTATGGCGGGGGGGCGGCTAACTATGGCTACACCTTC.